The 26 T cell receptor beta chains in this list originate from one sample, sequenced in a study of early T cells in non-severe SARS-CoV-2 infection. TCRdb itself ran the 5' RACE reads through MiXCR, one entry per CDR3 protein. Of tens of thousands of distinct CDR3 sequences in the sample, 5.8% were seen once. Source material: whole blood. These receptors were taken from an adult who was a healthcare worker with PCR-confirmed SARS-CoV-2 infection or an uninfected control (not recorded which).

This clonotype was seen repeatedly, ten times or more. V is TRBV6-1 and J is TRBJ1-5; D ambiguous. Germline CDR1 is MNHNS and CDR2 is SASEGT. V gave up 3 bases and J gave up 2 bases, with 8 bases separating them. The CDR3 covers 14 residues. The CDR3 region is CASSETRRNQPQHF. The CDR3 region has the DNA TGTGCCAGCAGTGAGACGCGGCGCAATCAGCCCCAGCATTTT.

This clonotype was seen at least ten times. This chain uses TRBV6-5 with TRBJ2-7, with D tentatively TRBD1 or TRBD2 (5 bases each). CDR1 is MNHEY, CDR2 SVGAGI, per germline. The V end lost 11 bases, the J end lost 0 bases, and 17 bases lay between the germline ends. The CDR3 is 14 residues long. The CDR3 protein is CAVQRWGSSYEQYF. The CDR3 DNA sequence: TGTGCCGTCCAACGATGGGGGAGCTCCTACGAGCAGTACTTC.

Points on this clonotype: Possible read error: a much larger clone is one base away. This chain connects TRBV12-3 or TRBV12-4 to TRBJ2-1, with D maybe TRBD2 (5 bases). CDR3 length: 12 amino acids. CDR3 loop: CSSSFPAAKQFF. The DNA of the CDR3 is TGTTCCAGCAGTTTCCCAGCGGCTAAGCAGTTCTTC.

This clonotype has ten or more counts. The CDR3 loop reads CASSWGWDLSYTF. CDR3 DNA: TGTGCCAGCAGCTGGGGATGGGACCTAAGCTACACCTTC. V is TRBV12-3 or TRBV12-4 and J is TRBJ1-2; weak D call: TRBD1 (5 bases). V lost 6 bases and J lost 9, with 17 bases in between. The CDR3 has 13 residues.

This clonotype was detected many times. The V and J genes are TRBV5-1 and TRBJ2-3; perhaps TRBD2 as D (5 bases). The germline CDR1 and CDR2 sequences are SGHRS and YFSETQ. This CDR3 is built from 15 residues. Trimming removed 0 bases from V and 2 bases from J, with 10 bases in between. The CDR3 bases are TGCGCCAGCAGCTTGGACGGGGTCTCCACAGATACGCAGTATTTT. Translated, it gives CASSLDGVSTDTQYF.

There are many counts of this clonotype. The chain carries TRBV6-5 and TRBJ1-6; D possibly corresponds to TRBD1 (6 bases). Per germline, CDR1 MNHEY and CDR2 SVGAGI. This CDR3 is built from 16 residues. With 2 bases removed from V and 9 bases from J, the gap between germline ends came to 17 bases. The chain's CDR3 is CASSYAEGGISSPLHF. CDR3 sequence (DNA): TGTGCCAGCAGTTACGCTGAGGGGGGCATTAGTTCACCCCTCCACTTT.

This clonotype was recorded at least ten times. The DNA for the CDR3 is TGTGCCAGCAGTCCCCGCACGCCTATGAGAGGGACTAACACTGAAGCTTTCTTT. It codes for CASSPRTPMRGTNTEAFF. The genes are TRBV6-5 and TRBJ1-1, with D possibly TRBD1 on 5 matching bases. The CDR3 contains 18 residues. Germline V gene data show CDR1 as MNHEY and CDR2 as SVGAGI. Trimming removed 5 bases at V and 2 bases at J, with 24 bases between.

This clonotype was observed many times. This rearrangement joins TRBV11-2 to TRBJ2-1, with a tentative D call TRBD2 (7 bases). Germline loops: CDR1 SGHAT, CDR2 FQNNGV. The CDR3 spans 16 residues. V was trimmed by 5 bases and J by 3 bases, leaving 17 bases between them. This CDR3 is CASSQRGGEFYNEQFF. The DNA of the CDR3 is TGTGCCAGCAGCCAACGAGGGGGGGAGTTCTACAATGAGCAGTTCTTC.

This clonotype was seen at least ten times. The V call is TRBV7-9, the J call TRBJ1-6, with D possibly matching TRBD1 (5 bases). V lost 5 bases and J 4 bases, leaving 12 bases between the germline ends. CDR1 is SEHNR, CDR2 FQNEAQ, per germline (reference sequence). CDR3 length equals 15 residues. CDR3 nucleotides: TGTGCCAGCAGCCGGGGGACCGAATATAATTCACCCCTCCACTTT. Encoded protein: CASSRGTEYNSPLHF. Full variable domain (rest looked up from reference TRBV7-9 and TRBJ1-6): DTGVSQNPRHKITKRGQNVTFRCDPISEHNRLYWYRQTLGQGPEFLTYFQNEAQLEKSRLLSDRFSAERPKGSFSTLEIQRTEQGDSAMYLCASSRGTEYNSPLHFGNGTRLTVT.

There are many counts of this clonotype. Mismatch with germline at one junction end may stem from a read error. The chain recombines TRBV2 with TRBJ2-7, with 7 bases identical to TRBD2. The CDR3 consists of 9 residues. Germline V gene sequence: CDR1 SNHLY, CDR2 FYNNEI. This CDR3 is CASRDAGDF. The CDR3 bases are TGTGCCAGCAGGGACGCGGGGGACTTC.

This clonotype has ten or more counts. The chain is built from TRBV24-1 and TRBJ2-3; D is perhaps TRBD1 (6 bases). CDR1 is KGHDR and CDR2 is SFDVKD in the germline V gene. Trimming removed 6 bases at V and 6 bases at J, with 18 bases between. CDR3 length equals 15 residues. The CDR3 DNA reads TGTGCCACCAGTCGAGGGGGAGTCACGCCCGATACGCAGTATTTT. Amino acid sequence: CATSRGGVTPDTQYF.

Turning to this clonotype: A read error may be the cause here, since a much bigger clone is one base away. V gene TRBV19 combines with J gene TRBJ1-2; no firm D call. The germline V gene has CDR1 LNHDA and CDR2 SQIVND (reference sequence). This CDR3 has 11 amino acids. The CDR3 loop is CVSSSRRGYTF. DNA of the CDR3: TGTGTCAGTAGTAGCAGGAGGGGCTACACCTTC.

This clonotype has ten or more counts. The chain carries TRBV7-9 and TRBJ1-1, with no clear D. Germline lookup yields CDR1 SEHNR and CDR2 FQNEAQ (reference sequence). The CDR3 loop spans 14 amino acids. The V gene lost 4 bases and the J gene lost 8 bases, with 17 bases spanning the gap. The CDR3: CASSYEPLSSEAFF. The DNA for the CDR3 is TGTGCCAGCAGCTACGAACCCCTAAGCTCAGAAGCTTTCTTT. The full variable domain, rest sourced from reference TRBV7-9 and TRBJ1-1, is DTGVSQNPRHKITKRGQNVTFRCDPISEHNRLYWYRQTLGQGPEFLTYFQNEAQLEKSRLLSDRFSAERPKGSFSTLEIQRTEQGDSAMYLCASSYEPLSSEAFFGQGTRLTVV.

This clonotype was recorded at least ten times. The chain is built from TRBV6-6 and TRBJ1-5, with D maybe TRBD1 (5 bases). Trimming shortened V by 10 bases and J by 7 bases, and 14 bases separated the two germline ends. This CDR3 region has 12 residues. Germline CDR1 MNHNY, CDR2 SVGAGI (reference sequence). This CDR3 is CATGGSGQPQHF. CDR3 sequence (DNA): TGTGCCACTGGGGGGAGCGGCCAGCCCCAGCATTTT.

This clonotype was seen at least ten times. The chain has TRBV5-1 and TRBJ2-7, with D hard to call. The ends were cut back, 5 bases at V and 0 bases at J, with 6 bases in the middle. This CDR3 comprises 12 residues. Germline assignment: CDR1 SGHRS and CDR2 YFSETQ. Here the CDR3 reads CASSLNSYEQYF. The CDR3 nucleotides read TGCGCCAGCAGTCTCAACTCCTACGAGCAGTACTTC.

This clonotype was found many times. This rearrangement joins TRBV7-9 to TRBJ1-1, with TRBD1 identical over 9 bases. V trimming: 3 bases; J trimming: 6 bases; junction bases outside the gene matches: 5. The CDR3 consists of 14 residues. CDR1 SEHNR and CDR2 FQNEAQ come from the germline V gene (reference sequence). The DNA of the CDR3 is TGTGCCAGCAGCTTCAGACAGGGGGACTCTGAAGCTTTCTTT. This translates into CASSFRQGDSEAFF.

The table lists this clonotype with many counts. The chain couples TRBV7-6 to TRBJ2-5; TRBD2 matches 10 bases. Germline lookup yields CDR1 SGHVS and CDR2 FNYEAQ. This CDR3 is 15 amino acids long. J was trimmed by 7 bases and V by 2 bases; bases with no gene match: 7. CDR3 protein: CASSLSLAGERTQYF. The CDR3, as DNA: TGTGCCAGCAGCTTAAGCCTAGCGGGAGAACGGACCCAGTACTTC.

This clonotype came up many times. This chain links TRBV10-3 with TRBJ2-5; a weak D match, TRBD1 (6 bases). Germline V gene lookup returns CDR1 ENHRY and CDR2 SYGVKD. Trimming removed 5 bases at V and 4 bases at J, with 17 bases between. The CDR3 is 15 amino acids. In nucleotides, the CDR3 is TGTGCCATCAGTCCGGTCCGGGACACTCGAGAGACCCAGTACTTC. Translating it yields CAISPVRDTRETQYF.

This clonotype showed up many times. The chain has TRBV7-9 and TRBJ1-2, with D perhaps TRBD1 (5 bases). The CDR3 has 15 amino acids. V was pared by 9 bases and J by 0 bases, with 17 bases between. CDR1 SEHNR and CDR2 FQNEAQ come from the germline V gene (reference sequence). The CDR3 loop is CARTVGTMTNYGYTF. For the CDR3, the DNA is TGTGCCAGAACCGTGGGGACGATGACTAACTATGGCTACACCTTC.

This clonotype was detected many times. The chain employs TRBV20-1 and TRBJ2-5; no firm D call. CDR1 and CDR2 (germline): DFQATT, SNEGSKA (reference sequence). This CDR3 is built from 13 residues. Trimming left V 5 bases short and J 4 bases short, with 14 bases between. This CDR3 reads CSASLSVSETQYF. The DNA for the CDR3 is TGCAGTGCTTCATTATCGGTGTCAGAGACCCAGTACTTC.

This clonotype came up many times. J is TRBJ1-1 and V is TRBV6-5; possibly TRBD1 for D (5 bases). This CDR3 region has 14 residues. CDR1 MNHEY and CDR2 SVGAGI come from the germline V gene. Trimming stripped 4 bases from V and 11 bases from J, with 20 bases between. CDR3 sequence (DNA): TGTGCCAGCAGTTCCCTTAGGGACGGACTCGACGCTTTCTTT. Amino acids: CASSSLRDGLDAFF.

The table lists this clonotype with many counts. The gene calls are TRBV5-1 and TRBJ2-5; D is ambiguous. The CDR3 consists of 17 residues. Germline loops: CDR1 SGHRS, CDR2 YFSETQ. V lost 0 bases to trimming and J lost 1 base, with 16 bases between them. CDR3 in amino acids: CASSLAGGLRLQETQYF. CDR3 nucleotide sequence: TGCGCCAGCAGCTTGGCGGGTGGCCTGCGACTCCAAGAGACCCAGTACTTC.

This clonotype was recorded many times. This chain uses TRBV12-3 or TRBV12-4 with TRBJ2-1, with no clear D. The CDR3 runs to 11 residues. The V end was cut by 6 bases, the J end by 12 bases, with 12 bases between. The CDR3 nucleotides are TGTGCCAGCAGCACGACTCGTGGGCAGTTCTTC. Amino acid sequence: CASSTTRGQFF.

In this sample, this clonotype turned up many times. This chain connects TRBV11-3 to TRBJ1-1; 8 nucleotides align to TRBD1. With V trimmed by 0 bases and J by 0 bases, 12 bases remained unmatched. CDR3 length equals 19 residues. Germline CDR1 is SGHNT and CDR2 is YENEEA. The CDR3 spells CASSLDQGGQGPLNTEAFF. CDR3 DNA: TGTGCCAGCAGCTTAGATCAGGGCGGACAGGGCCCCCTGAACACTGAAGCTTTCTTT.

This clonotype was counted at least ten times. The rearrangement joins TRBV10-3 to TRBJ1-5, with D uncertain. The ends were cut back, 6 bases at V and 1 base at J, with 7 bases in the middle. Germline V lookup: CDR1 ENHRY, CDR2 SYGVKD. The CDR3 runs 13 residues. The CDR3 DNA sequence: TGTGCCATCAGGGCGGACAGCAATCAGCCCCAGCATTTT. Translated: CAIRADSNQPQHF.

This sequence joins TRBV7-8 and TRBJ2-3; no firm D call. CDR1 and CDR2 (germline): SGHVS, FQNEAQ. Trimming took 1 base from V and 0 from J, leaving 11 bases between them. The CDR3 has 16 amino acids. The CDR3 reads CASSLVGLASTDTQYF. The DNA of the CDR3 is TGTGCCAGCAGCTTAGTTGGTCTTGCTAGCACAGATACGCAGTATTTT.